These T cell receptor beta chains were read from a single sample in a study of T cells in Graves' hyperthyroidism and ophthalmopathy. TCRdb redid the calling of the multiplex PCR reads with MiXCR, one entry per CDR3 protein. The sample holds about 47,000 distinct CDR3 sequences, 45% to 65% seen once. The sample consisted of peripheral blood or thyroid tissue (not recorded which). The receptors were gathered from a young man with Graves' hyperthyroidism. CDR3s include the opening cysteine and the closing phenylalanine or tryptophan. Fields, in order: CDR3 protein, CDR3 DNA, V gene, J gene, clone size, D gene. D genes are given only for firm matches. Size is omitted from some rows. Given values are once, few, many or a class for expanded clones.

CDR3 protein: CSVGMDGGSYEQYF; CDR3 DNA: TGCAGCGTTGGAATGGACGGTGGATCCTACGAGCAGTACTTT; V gene: TRBV29-1; J gene: TRBJ2-7; clone size: many; D gene: .
CDR3 protein: CSVGSDLGQPQHF; CDR3 DNA: TGCAGCGTTGGTTCAGACCTCGGTCAGCCCCAGCATTTT; V gene: TRBV29-1; J gene: TRBJ1-5; clone size: .; D gene: .
CDR3 protein: CASSRQFGGSPLHF; CDR3 DNA: TGCGCCAGCAGCCGACAGTTCGGGGGCTCACCCCTCCACTTT; V gene: TRBV4-3; J gene: TRBJ1-6; clone size: .; D gene: .
CDR3 protein: CASSDGQGLGGYGYTF; CDR3 DNA: TGTGCCAGCAGTGATGGACAGGGTTTAGGAGGCTATGGCTACACCTTC; V gene: TRBV2; J gene: TRBJ1-2; clone size: .; D gene: TRBD1
CDR3 protein: CASSQDRRVFYF; CDR3 DNA: TGCGCCAGCAGCCAAGATCGGCGGGTATTCTATTTT; V gene: TRBV4-1; J gene: TRBJ1-3; clone size: many; D gene: .
CDR3 protein: CASSVGFRGGSTGELFF; CDR3 DNA: TGTGCCAGCAGCGTAGGATTTCGGGGTGGGAGCACCGGGGAGCTGTTTTTT; V gene: TRBV9; J gene: TRBJ2-2; clone size: many; D gene: .
CDR3 protein: CASSLEGVQYNSPLHF; CDR3 DNA: TGTGCCAGCAGCTTAGAAGGAGTCCAATATAATTCACCCCTCCACTTT; V gene: TRBV14; J gene: TRBJ1-6; clone size: .; D gene: .
CDR3 protein: CASSQVPRETEETQYF; CDR3 DNA: TGTGCCAGCAGCCAAGTGCCACGGGAGACGGAGGAGACCCAGTACTTC; V gene: TRBV4-2; J gene: TRBJ2-5; clone size: many; D gene: .
CDR3 protein: CAWSTPGAGGQPQHF; CDR3 DNA: TGTGCCTGGAGTACCCCTGGGGCAGGCGGTCAGCCCCAGCATTTT; V gene: TRBV30; J gene: TRBJ1-5; clone size: .; D gene: .
CDR3 protein: CASLKTGGGQPTGELFF; CDR3 DNA: TGTGCCAGCCTTAAGACTGGGGGGGGACAACCTACCGGGGAGCTGTTTTTT; V gene: TRBV11-2; J gene: TRBJ2-2; clone size: many; D gene: .
CDR3 protein: CASSARGPNTGELFF; CDR3 DNA: TGTGCCAGCAGTGCAAGGGGCCCGAACACCGGGGAGCTGTTTTTT; V gene: TRBV2; J gene: TRBJ2-2; clone size: many; D gene: .
CDR3 protein: CSVDLPPQHF; CDR3 DNA: TGCAGCGTTGATTTGCCGCCCCAGCATTTT; V gene: TRBV29-1; J gene: TRBJ1-5; clone size: .; D gene: .
CDR3 protein: CATSLQDQPQHF; CDR3 DNA: TGTGCCACCAGCCTACAGGATCAGCCCCAGCATTTT; V gene: TRBV15; J gene: TRBJ1-5; clone size: few; D gene: .
CDR3 protein: CASSVGGGGYTF; CDR3 DNA: TGTGCCAGCAGCGTAGGAGGCGGTGGCTACACCTTC; V gene: TRBV9; J gene: TRBJ1-2; clone size: many; D gene: .
CDR3 protein: CGVRPGTSGRAETQYF; CDR3 DNA: TGCGGCGTGAGGCCCGGGACTAGCGGCCGAGCGGAGACCCAGTACTTC; V gene: TRBV29-1; J gene: TRBJ2-5; clone size: .; D gene: TRBD2
CDR3 protein: CASSDRGFSTEAFF; CDR3 DNA: TGTGCCAGCAGCGACAGGGGGTTCTCGACTGAAGCTTTCTTT; V gene: TRBV2; J gene: TRBJ1-1; clone size: .; D gene: TRBD1
CDR3 protein: CASSRQGVLRYGYTF; CDR3 DNA: TGTGCCAGCAGCCGTCAGGGGGTTCTCCGATATGGCTACACCTTC; V gene: TRBV7-9; J gene: TRBJ1-2; clone size: .; D gene: TRBD1
CDR3 protein: CATSDQRQRATGGTQYF; CDR3 DNA: TGTGCCACCAGTGACCAGAGACAGCGTGCTACGGGGGGTACGCAGTATTTT; V gene: TRBV24-1; J gene: TRBJ2-3; clone size: few; D gene: TRBD2
CDR3 protein: CSARTGPTEAFF; CDR3 DNA: TGCAGTGCCAGGACAGGGCCCACTGAAGCTTTCTTT; V gene: TRBV20-1; J gene: TRBJ1-1; clone size: few; D gene: TRBD1
CDR3 protein: CASSLEQGSQPQHF; CDR3 DNA: TGCGCCAGCAGCTTGGAACAGGGATCTCAGCCCCAGCATTTT; V gene: TRBV5-1; J gene: TRBJ1-5; clone size: many; D gene: .
CDR3 protein: CSVRTNEKLFF; CDR3 DNA: TGCAGTGTTAGAACTAATGAAAAACTGTTTTTT; V gene: TRBV20-1; J gene: TRBJ1-4; clone size: .; D gene: .
CDR3 protein: CASSPGTVGETQYF; CDR3 DNA: TGTGCCAGCAGTCCCGGGACTGTAGGAGAGACCCAGTACTTC; V gene: TRBV12-3/TRBV12-4; J gene: TRBJ2-5; clone size: many; D gene: .
CDR3 protein: CSARDPGQGTTEAFF; CDR3 DNA: TGCAGTGCTAGAGATCCGGGACAGGGGACCACTGAAGCTTTCTTT; V gene: TRBV20-1; J gene: TRBJ1-1; clone size: few; D gene: TRBD1
CDR3 protein: CASSPGQYGYTF; CDR3 DNA: TGTGCCAGCAGTCCTGGACAGTATGGCTACACCTTC; V gene: TRBV12-3/TRBV12-4; J gene: TRBJ1-2; clone size: few; D gene: .
CDR3 protein: CASSYPSTGDSPLHF; CDR3 DNA: TGTGCCAGCAGTTACCCATCAACAGGGGATTCACCCCTCCACTTT; V gene: TRBV6-6; J gene: TRBJ1-6; clone size: many; D gene: TRBD1
CDR3 protein: CSVALREAGEQYF; CDR3 DNA: TGCAGCGTTGCCTTGCGGGAGGCTGGCGAGCAGTACTTC; V gene: TRBV29-1; J gene: TRBJ2-7; clone size: .; D gene: TRBD2
CDR3 protein: CASSLVRLTGGYEQYF; CDR3 DNA: TGTGCCAGCAGCTTGGTAAGGTTAACAGGGGGCTACGAGCAGTACTTC; V gene: TRBV5-5; J gene: TRBJ2-7; clone size: many; D gene: TRBD1
CDR3 protein: CASSLVPRIAGADTQYF; CDR3 DNA: TGTGCCAGCAGCTTGGTACCCCGGATCGCTGGCGCAGATACGCAGTATTTT; V gene: TRBV7-2; J gene: TRBJ2-3; clone size: .; D gene: .
CDR3 protein: CASSFRLVATYNEQFF; CDR3 DNA: TGTGCCAGCAGCTTTCGCCTAGTGGCTACCTACAATGAGCAGTTCTTC; V gene: TRBV7-6; J gene: TRBJ2-1; clone size: .; D gene: .
CDR3 protein: CASSQEGPYEQYF; CDR3 DNA: TGTGCCAGCAGCCAAGAGGGACCCTACGAGCAGTACTTC; V gene: TRBV14; J gene: TRBJ2-7; clone size: many; D gene: .
CDR3 protein: CATSPGQGAGEQYF; CDR3 DNA: TGTGCCACCAGCCCGGGACAGGGGGCGGGGGAGCAGTACTTC; V gene: TRBV10-3; J gene: TRBJ2-7; clone size: .; D gene: TRBD1
CDR3 protein: CSAPGTRNYEQYF; CDR3 DNA: TGCAGTGCCCCCGGGACACGGAACTACGAGCAGTACTTC; V gene: TRBV20-1; J gene: TRBJ2-7; clone size: many; D gene: .
CDR3 protein: CASGQRTRSNTGELFF; CDR3 DNA: TGTGCCAGCGGGCAGCGGACTAGGTCGAACACTGGGGAGCTGTTTTTT; V gene: TRBV2; J gene: TRBJ2-2; clone size: .; D gene: TRBD2
CDR3 protein: CASREGGDTQYF; CDR3 DNA: TGTGCCAGCCGGGAGGGGGGGGATACGCAGTATTTT; V gene: TRBV7-2; J gene: TRBJ2-3; clone size: .; D gene: TRBD2
CDR3 protein: CASSSRVVNTEAFF; CDR3 DNA: TGTGCCAGCAGCTCCCGGGTGGTGAACACTGAAGCTTTCTTT; V gene: TRBV7-2; J gene: TRBJ1-1; clone size: .; D gene: .
CDR3 protein: CATSSLYWGGGGYTF; CDR3 DNA: TGTGCCACCAGCAGTTTATACTGGGGTGGGGGTGGCTACACCTTC; V gene: TRBV15; J gene: TRBJ1-2; clone size: .; D gene: .
CDR3 protein: CSARDGGQSYEQYF; CDR3 DNA: TGCAGTGCTAGAGATGGGGGACAGTCCTACGAGCAGTACTTC; V gene: TRBV20-1; J gene: TRBJ2-7; clone size: .; D gene: TRBD1
CDR3 protein: CASSEDNYGYTF; CDR3 DNA: TGTGCCAGCAGCGAGGATAACTATGGCTACACCTTC; V gene: TRBV7-2; J gene: TRBJ1-2; clone size: medium-sized; D gene: .
CDR3 protein: CATSLSGDIEEKLFF; CDR3 DNA: TGTGCCACCAGCCTCTCAGGGGACATCGAGGAAAAACTGTTTTTT; V gene: TRBV24-1; J gene: TRBJ1-4; clone size: .; D gene: .
CDR3 protein: CASSAQGMRDTEAFF; CDR3 DNA: TGTGCCAGCAGCGCGCAGGGGATGAGGGACACTGAAGCTTTCTTT; V gene: TRBV7-2; J gene: TRBJ1-1; clone size: .; D gene: .
CDR3 protein: CASGGGHEQYF; CDR3 DNA: TGCGCCAGCGGAGGGGGTCACGAGCAGTACTTC; V gene: TRBV10-2; J gene: TRBJ2-7; clone size: many; D gene: .
CDR3 protein: CASSERTGAEQYF; CDR3 DNA: TGTGCCAGCAGCGAACGGACTGGGGCTGAGCAGTACTTC; V gene: TRBV9; J gene: TRBJ2-7; clone size: .; D gene: .
CDR3 protein: CASSVDRDQPQHF; CDR3 DNA: TGTGCCAGCAGTGTGGACAGGGATCAGCCCCAGCATTTT; V gene: TRBV2; J gene: TRBJ1-5; clone size: .; D gene: TRBD1
CDR3 protein: CATGASRRYTF; CDR3 DNA: TGTGCCACCGGAGCGTCTAGACGCTACACCTTC; V gene: TRBV11-2; J gene: TRBJ1-2; clone size: .; D gene: .
CDR3 protein: CASSRDDRGYTEAFF; CDR3 DNA: TGTGCCAGCAGTCGTGACGACAGGGGTTATACTGAAGCTTTCTTT; V gene: TRBV6-5; J gene: TRBJ1-1; clone size: many; D gene: TRBD1
CDR3 protein: CASSPVGYTQYF; CDR3 DNA: TGTGCCAGCAGTCCCGTTGGGTATACGCAGTATTTT; V gene: TRBV12-3/TRBV12-4; J gene: TRBJ2-3; clone size: few; D gene: .
CDR3 protein: CASGEDRPDRPYSSPLHF; CDR3 DNA: TGTGCCAGTGGGGAGGACAGGCCGGATCGGCCCTATAGTTCACCCCTCCACTTT; V gene: TRBV6-5; J gene: TRBJ1-6; clone size: many; D gene: TRBD1
CDR3 protein: CASSHKGAVQGAYEQYF; CDR3 DNA: TGTGCCAGCAGCCATAAGGGCGCTGTACAGGGGGCCTACGAGCAGTACTTC; V gene: TRBV7-9; J gene: TRBJ2-7; clone size: many; D gene: TRBD1